This T cell receptor (beta chain) was identified during a study of identical twins. Donors were all healthy Caucasians. Trimming cost V 4 bases and J 5 bases, with 12 bases left between them. In germline, CDR1 is SNHLY, CDR2 FYNNEI. The CDR3 totals 14 residues. A universal primer site arose from template switching, and cDNA bore unique molecular identifiers. TCRdb analysed the 5' RACE reads with MiXCR anew, one entry per CDR3 protein. The sample holds roughly 200,000 distinct CDR3 sequences, under 10% seen once. This clonotype was recorded many times. These data were also reused for a study on yellow fever vaccine responses in identical twins. As reported in that work: Twins' vaccine T cell responses were reported to seem partly convergent and partly personalized.

Sequencing was performed on memory (CD45RO+) T cells sorted from blood. The TCR sequence derives from a young woman in good health. This chain uses TRBV2 with TRBJ2-1; tentatively, D is TRBD2 (5 bases). The CDR3 spells CASSVSAGNNEQFF. As DNA, the CDR3 is TGTGCCAGCAGTGTTTCCGCCGGGAACAATGAGCAGTTCTTC. The complete variable domain, with remaining parts taken from reference TRBV2 and TRBJ2-1, reads EPEVTQTPSHQVTQMGQEVILRCVPISNHLYFYWYRQILGQKVEFLVSFYNNEISEKSEIFDDQFSVERPDGSNFTLKIRSTKLEDSAMYFCASSVSAGNNEQFFGPGTRLTVL.